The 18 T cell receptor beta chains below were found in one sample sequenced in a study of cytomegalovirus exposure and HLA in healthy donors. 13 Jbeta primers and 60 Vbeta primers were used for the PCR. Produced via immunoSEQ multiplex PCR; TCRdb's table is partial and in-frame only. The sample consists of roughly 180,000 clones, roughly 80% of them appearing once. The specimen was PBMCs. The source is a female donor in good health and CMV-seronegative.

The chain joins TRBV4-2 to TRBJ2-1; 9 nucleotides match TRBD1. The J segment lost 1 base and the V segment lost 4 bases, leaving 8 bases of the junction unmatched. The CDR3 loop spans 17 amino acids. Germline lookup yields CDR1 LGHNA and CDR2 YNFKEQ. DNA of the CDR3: TGTGCCAGCAGCCCTACCTCCGGGACAGGGTCCTACAATGAGCAGTTCTTC. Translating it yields CASSPTSGTGSYNEQFF.

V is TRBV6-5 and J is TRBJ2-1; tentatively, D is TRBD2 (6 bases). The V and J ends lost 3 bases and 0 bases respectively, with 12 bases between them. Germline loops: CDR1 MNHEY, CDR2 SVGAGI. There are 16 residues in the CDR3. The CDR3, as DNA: TGTGCCAGCAGTTATTCGGGAGAGAGCTCCTACAATGAGCAGTTCTTC. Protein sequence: CASSYSGESSYNEQFF.

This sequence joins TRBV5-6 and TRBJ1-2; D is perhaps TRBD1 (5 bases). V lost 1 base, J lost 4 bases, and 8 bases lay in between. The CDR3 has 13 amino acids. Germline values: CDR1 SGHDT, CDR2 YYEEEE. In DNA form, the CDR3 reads TGTGCCAGCAGCTTGCAGGGTACCTATGGCTACACCTTC. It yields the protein CASSLQGTYGYTF.

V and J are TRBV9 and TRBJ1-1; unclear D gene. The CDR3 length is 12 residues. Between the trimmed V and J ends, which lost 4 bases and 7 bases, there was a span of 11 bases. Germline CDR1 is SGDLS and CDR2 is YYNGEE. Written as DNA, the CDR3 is TGTGCCAGCAGCTTTTCGGGTGGTGAAGCTTTCTTT. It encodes CASSFSGGEAFF.

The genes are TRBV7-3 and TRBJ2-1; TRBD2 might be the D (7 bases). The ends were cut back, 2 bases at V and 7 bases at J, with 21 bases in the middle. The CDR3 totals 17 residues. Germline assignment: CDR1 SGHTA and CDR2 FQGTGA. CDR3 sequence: CASSLALGGLLKNEQFF. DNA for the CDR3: TGTGCCAGCAGCTTAGCTCTGGGGGGGCTTCTTAAGAATGAGCAGTTCTTC. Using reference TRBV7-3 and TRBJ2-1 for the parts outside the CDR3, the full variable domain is GAGVSQTPSNKVTEKGKYVELRCDPISGHTALYWYRQSLGQGPEFLIYFQGTGAADDSGLPNDRFFAVRPEGSVSTLKIQRTERGDSAVYLCASSLALGGLLKNEQFFGPGTRLTVL.

CDR3 sequence (DNA): TGTGCCAGCAGTGAACTACAGGTACAGGGTAATGAGCAGTTCTTC. Its translation is CASSELQVQGNEQFF. The chain links TRBV6-1 to TRBJ2-1; a weak D match, TRBD1 (6 bases). Germline CDR1 MNHNS, CDR2 SASEGT. This CDR3 is 15 amino acids long. Trimming took 2 bases from V and 7 from J, leaving 15 bases between them.

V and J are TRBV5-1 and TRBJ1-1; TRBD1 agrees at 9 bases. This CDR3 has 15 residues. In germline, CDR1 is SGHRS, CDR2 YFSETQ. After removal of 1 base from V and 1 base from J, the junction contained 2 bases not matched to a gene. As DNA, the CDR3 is TGCGCCAGCAGCTTGAGGACAGGGGCGAACACTGAAGCTTTCTTT. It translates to CASSLRTGANTEAFF. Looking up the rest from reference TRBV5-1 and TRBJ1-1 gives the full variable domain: KAGVTQTPRYLIKTRGQQVTLSCSPISGHRSVSWYQQTPGQGLQFLFEYFSETQRNKGNFPGRFSGRQFSNSRSEMNVSTLELGDSALYLCASSLRTGANTEAFFGQGTRLTVV.

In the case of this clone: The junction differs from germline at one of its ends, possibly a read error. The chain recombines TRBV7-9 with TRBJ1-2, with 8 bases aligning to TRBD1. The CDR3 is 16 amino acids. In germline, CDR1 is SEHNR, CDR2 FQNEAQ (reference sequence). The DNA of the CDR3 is TGTTCCAGCAGCTCTATAGGGACAGGAGCTAACTATGGCTACACCTTC. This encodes CSSSSIGTGANYGYTF.

The CDR3 sequence: CAISESMVIRKGQGREEQYF. CDR3 DNA sequence: TGTGCCATCAGTGAGTCGATGGTAATCCGGAAGGGACAGGGACGTGAAGAGCAGTACTTC. This chain uses TRBV10-3 with TRBJ2-7, with 9 nucleotides matching TRBD1. J lost 7 bases, V lost 0 bases, and 22 bases had no gene match. The CDR3 totals 20 residues. Germline-derived CDR1 and CDR2 are ENHRY and SYGVKD.

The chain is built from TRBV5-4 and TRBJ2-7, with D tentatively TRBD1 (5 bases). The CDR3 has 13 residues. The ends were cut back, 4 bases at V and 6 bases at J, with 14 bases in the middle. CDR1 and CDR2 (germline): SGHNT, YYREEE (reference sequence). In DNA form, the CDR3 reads TGTGCCAGCAGCCCCCCGTGGGGCTCCGAGCAGTACTTC. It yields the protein CASSPPWGSEQYF. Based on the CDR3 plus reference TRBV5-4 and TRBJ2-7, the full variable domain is ETGVTQSPTHLIKTRGQQVTLRCSSQSGHNTVSWYQQALGQGPQFIFQYYREEENGRGNFPPRFSGLQFPNYSSELNVNALELDDSALYLCASSPPWGSEQYFGPGTRLTVT.

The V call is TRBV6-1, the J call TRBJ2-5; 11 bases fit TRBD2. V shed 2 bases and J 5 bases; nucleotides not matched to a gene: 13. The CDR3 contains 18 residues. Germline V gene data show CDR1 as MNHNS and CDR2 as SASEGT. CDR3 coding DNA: TGTGCCAGCAGTGAAATTGGGCTAGCGGGAGGTTGGGGTGAGACCCAGTACTTC. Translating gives CASSEIGLAGGWGETQYF.

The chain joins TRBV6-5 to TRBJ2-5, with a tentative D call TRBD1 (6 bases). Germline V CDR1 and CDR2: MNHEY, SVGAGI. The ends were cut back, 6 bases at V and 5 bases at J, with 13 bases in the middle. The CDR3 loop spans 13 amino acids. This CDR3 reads CASRSQGLETQYF. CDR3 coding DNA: TGTGCCAGCAGATCACAGGGCCTGGAGACCCAGTACTTC.

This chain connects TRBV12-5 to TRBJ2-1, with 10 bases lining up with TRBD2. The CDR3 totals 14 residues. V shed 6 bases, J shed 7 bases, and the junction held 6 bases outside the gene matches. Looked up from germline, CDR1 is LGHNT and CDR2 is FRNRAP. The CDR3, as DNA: TGTGCTAGTGGACCTAGCGGGGGCGGAAATGAGCAGTTCTTC. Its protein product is CASGPSGGGNEQFF.

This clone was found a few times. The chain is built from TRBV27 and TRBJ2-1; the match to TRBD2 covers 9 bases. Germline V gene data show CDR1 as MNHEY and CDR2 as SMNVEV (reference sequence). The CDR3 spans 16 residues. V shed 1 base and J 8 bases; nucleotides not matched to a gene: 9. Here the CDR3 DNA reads TGTGCCAGCAGTTTATTTGGGCTAGCGGGAAACTATGAGCAGTTCTTC. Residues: CASSLFGLAGNYEQFF.

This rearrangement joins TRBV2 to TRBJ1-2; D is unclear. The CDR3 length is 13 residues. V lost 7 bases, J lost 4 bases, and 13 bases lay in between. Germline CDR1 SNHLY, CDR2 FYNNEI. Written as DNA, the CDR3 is TGTGCCAGCAAGCCCCTAGGAAGCTATGGCTACACCTTC. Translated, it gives CASKPLGSYGYTF.

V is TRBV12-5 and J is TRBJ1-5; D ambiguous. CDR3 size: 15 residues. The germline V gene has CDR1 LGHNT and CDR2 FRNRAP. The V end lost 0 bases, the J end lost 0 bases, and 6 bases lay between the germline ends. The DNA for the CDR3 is TGTGCTAGTGGTTTGGTCCCGTATAGCAATCAGCCCCAGCATTTT. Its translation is CASGLVPYSNQPQHF.

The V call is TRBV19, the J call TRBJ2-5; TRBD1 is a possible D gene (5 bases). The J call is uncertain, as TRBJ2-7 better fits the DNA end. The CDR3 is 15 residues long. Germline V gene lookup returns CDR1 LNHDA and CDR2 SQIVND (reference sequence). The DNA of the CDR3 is TGTGCCAGTAGTATTAATTCGGCAGGGCGCTACGAGCAGTACTTC. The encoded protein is CASSINSAGRYEQYF.

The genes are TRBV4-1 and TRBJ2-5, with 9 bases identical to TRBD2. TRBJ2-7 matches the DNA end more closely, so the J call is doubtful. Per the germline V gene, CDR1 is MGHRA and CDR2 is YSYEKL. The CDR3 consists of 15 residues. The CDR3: CASSLDPSGAYEQYF. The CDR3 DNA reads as TGCGCCAGCAGCCTAGACCCTAGCGGGGCTTACGAGCAGTACTTC.